The rows below give T cell receptor beta chains drawn from one sample of a study of blood T cell repertoires in COVID-19. Measured with immunoSEQ multiplex PCR; TCRdb has only the in-frame clones, and not every one. In the table there are around 220,000 clones, 88% of which are singletons. The sequencing sample was made of peripheral blood. These receptors all come from a man aged 18 to 30 with active or convalescent COVID-19. Each CDR3 is given with its conserved first and last residue. A D gene is named only where the DNA matches it firmly. Not all rows give a size; the values are once, few, many and, for expanded clones, a class.

J	size	V	D	CDR3	DNA
TRBJ2-3	NA	TRBV7-6	TRBD2	CASSKGREVRSDTQYF	TGTGCCAGCAGTAAAGGGCGGGAGGTTCGGTCAGATACGCAGTATTTT
TRBJ1-1	once	TRBV11-2	NA	CASSPTVRQAFF	TGTGCCAGCAGCCCGACAGTGCGCCAAGCTTTCTTT
TRBJ2-1	NA	TRBV19	NA	CASRFDRSSYNEQFF	TGTGCCAGTAGGTTTGACCGGAGCTCCTACAATGAGCAGTTCTTC
TRBJ2-1	few	TRBV3-1/TRBV3-2	TRBD2	CASSPKNRLAGGEQFF	TGTGCCAGCAGCCCGAAAAACCGACTAGCGGGAGGCGAGCAGTTCTTC
TRBJ2-1	NA	TRBV11-2	TRBD2	CASSTTTSASHNEQFF	TGTGCCAGCAGCACAACGACTAGCGCCTCCCACAATGAGCAGTTCTTC
TRBJ1-4	NA	TRBV28	NA	CASSFTTINEKLFF	TGTGCCAGCAGTTTTACGACAATAAATGAAAAACTGTTTTTT
TRBJ1-1	NA	TRBV28	TRBD1	CASWGQMKEAFF	TGTGCCAGTTGGGGACAGATGAAAGAAGCTTTCTTT
TRBJ2-7	NA	TRBV7-8	NA	CASSPDGGSEQYF	TGTGCCAGCAGCCCCGATGGGGGGAGCGAGCAGTACTTC
TRBJ2-1	NA	TRBV27	TRBD1	CASSLDRGISYNEQFF	TGTGCCAGCAGTTTGGACAGGGGGATCAGCTACAATGAGCAGTTCTTC
TRBJ2-7	few	TRBV27	NA	CASSPAPTGYEQYF	TGTGCCAGCAGTCCAGCCCCGACAGGATACGAGCAGTACTTC
TRBJ2-2	NA	TRBV18	TRBD1	CASSPRTGPDTGELFF	TGTGCCAGCTCACCGCGGACAGGGCCGGACACCGGGGAGCTGTTTTTT
TRBJ2-6	NA	TRBV27	NA	CASSSQVTSSGANVLTF	TGTGCCAGCAGTTCCCAGGTAACTAGCTCTGGGGCCAACGTCCTGACTTTC
TRBJ2-1	NA	TRBV7-9	NA	CASSLDFNEQFF	TGTGCCAGCAGCTTAGACTTCAATGAGCAGTTCTTC
TRBJ2-5	NA	TRBV2	NA	CASRRDQETQYF	TGTGCCAGCAGGAGGGATCAAGAGACCCAGTACTTC
TRBJ1-5	NA	TRBV4-1	TRBD1	CASSQAPGQGFNQPQHF	TGCGCCAGCAGCCAAGCGCCGGGACAGGGGTTCAATCAGCCCCAGCATTTT
TRBJ2-6	NA	TRBV4-3	TRBD1	CASSQGGQGAPGANVLTF	TGCGCCAGCAGCCAAGGGGGACAGGGGGCGCCAGGGGCCAACGTCCTGACTTTC
TRBJ2-3	once	TRBV25-1	TRBD2	CATETTGGRAADTQYF	TGTGCCACCGAAACTACCGGCGGGAGGGCCGCAGATACGCAGTATTTT
TRBJ2-3	NA	TRBV11-2	NA	CASSLGRLRAFTDTQYF	TGTGCCAGCAGCTTAGGTCGATTGAGGGCATTTACAGATACGCAGTATTTT
TRBJ1-2	once	TRBV12-3/TRBV12-4	NA	CASSFIAYGYTF	TGTGCCAGCAGTTTTATCGCGTATGGCTACACCTTC
TRBJ1-5	many	TRBV19	NA	CASRMTQDSPNQPQHF	TGTGCCAGCAGAATGACCCAAGACAGCCCCAATCAGCCCCAGCATTTT
TRBJ1-6	few	TRBV7-6	TRBD1	CASSPRTGPSDSPLHF	TGTGCCAGCAGCCCACGGACAGGCCCGTCGGATTCACCCCTCCACTTT
TRBJ1-5	NA	TRBV24-1	NA	CATSDPGHLSNQPQHF	TGTGCCACCAGTGATCCCGGACATCTTAGCAATCAGCCCCAGCATTTT
TRBJ1-6	NA	TRBV9	NA	CASSVASIQVVDTPLHF	TGTGCCAGCAGCGTAGCGTCGATCCAAGTGGTAGATACACCCCTCCACTTT
TRBJ1-1	NA	TRBV7-2	TRBD1	CASSLAFATGIMNTEAFF	TGTGCCAGCAGCTTAGCATTTGCGACAGGGATCATGAACACTGAAGCTTTCTTT
TRBJ1-2	NA	TRBV7-9	NA	CASSSGFLLNYGYTF	TGTGCCAGCAGCTCCGGGTTCCTACTAAACTATGGCTACACCTTC
TRBJ2-7	NA	TRBV5-4	NA	CASSVGQGVNEQYF	TGTGCCAGCAGCGTGGGACAAGGTGTCAACGAGCAGTACTTC
TRBJ2-7	NA	TRBV6-2/TRBV6-3	TRBD2	CASSYPIPTSGSLYEQYF	TGTGCCAGCAGTTACCCGATCCCCACTAGCGGGAGTCTTTACGAGCAGTACTTC
TRBJ2-7	NA	TRBV7-2	TRBD2	CASSLAGVSYEQYF	TGTGCCAGCAGTCTAGCGGGAGTGTCCTACGAGCAGTACTTC
TRBJ1-1	NA	TRBV29-1	NA	CSAHPGGLNTEAFF	TGCAGCGCCCACCCGGGGGGATTGAACACTGAAGCTTTCTTT
TRBJ2-2	NA	TRBV5-1	NA	CASRRDTENTGELFF	TGCGCCAGCAGAAGGGACACAGAGAACACCGGGGAGCTGTTTTTT
TRBJ2-7	NA	TRBV6-5	NA	CASTETPSYEQYF	TGTGCCAGCACCGAGACTCCCTCCTACGAGCAGTACTTC
TRBJ2-3	NA	TRBV9	NA	CASSVALREADTQYF	TGTGCCAGCAGCGTAGCGTTAAGAGAGGCAGATACGCAGTATTTT
TRBJ2-1	NA	TRBV14	TRBD2	CASRPLAGGLVNEQFF	TGTGCCAGTCGGCCACTAGCGGGAGGGTTAGTCAATGAGCAGTTCTTC
TRBJ1-2	NA	TRBV28	NA	CASNAAQLANYGYTF	TGTGCCAGCAATGCTGCCCAATTAGCTAACTATGGCTACACCTTC
TRBJ1-1	NA	TRBV3-1/TRBV3-2	NA	CASSQVRQAEAFF	TGTGCCAGCAGCCAAGTTCGGCAGGCTGAAGCTTTCTTT
TRBJ1-5	few	TRBV7-8	TRBD1	CASSLASAPGTGGNQPQHF	TGTGCCAGCAGCTTAGCTTCAGCACCCGGGACAGGGGGGAATCAGCCCCAGCATTTT
TRBJ2-2	NA	TRBV7-2	NA	CASSFFMTGKNTGELFF	TGTGCCAGCAGCTTTTTCATGACAGGAAAGAACACCGGGGAGCTGTTTTTT
TRBJ1-5	NA	TRBV5-1	TRBD1	CAKHQLGGTGNQPQHF	TGCGCCAAACACCAGCTGGGAGGGACAGGGAATCAGCCCCAGCATTTT
TRBJ2-7	NA	TRBV7-2	NA	CASSHPGNEQYF	TGTGCCAGCAGCCACCCGGGGAATGAGCAGTACTTC
TRBJ1-1	NA	TRBV7-9	NA	CASSFRVDLGTEAFF	TGTGCCAGCAGCTTCCGGGTGGATTTGGGCACTGAAGCTTTCTTT
TRBJ2-7	NA	TRBV5-1	NA	CASSLRVYEQYF	TGCGCCAGCAGCTTACGGGTTTACGAGCAGTACTTC
TRBJ1-6	few	TRBV4-3	TRBD1	CASSQDSGTGASPLHF	TGCGCCAGCAGCCAAGATAGTGGGACAGGGGCTTCACCCCTCCACTTT
TRBJ2-7	NA	TRBV18	NA	CASSPKSSYEQYF	TGTGCCAGCTCACCCAAGAGCTCCTACGAGCAGTACTTC
TRBJ2-7	NA	TRBV6-6	NA	CASSVASGYEQYF	TGTGCCAGCAGTGTCGCCAGCGGCTACGAGCAGTACTTC
TRBJ1-5	NA	TRBV6-2/TRBV6-3	NA	CASSYFQGHRHF	TGTGCCAGCAGTTACTTCCAGGGACACCGGCATTTT
TRBJ2-2	NA	TRBV6-5	NA	CASSYWEKAGELFF	TGTGCCAGCAGTTACTGGGAGAAAGCCGGGGAGCTGTTTTTT
TRBJ2-1	NA	TRBV5-1	NA	CASSLGSGNEQFF	TGCGCCAGCAGCTTGGGATCCGGCAATGAGCAGTTCTTC
TRBJ2-5	NA	TRBV5-4	NA	CASSLRGETQYF	TGTGCCAGCAGCTTGCGGGGAGAGACCCAGTACTTC
TRBJ2-1	NA	TRBV29-1	TRBD2	CSATSGRPWEQFF	TGCAGCGCCACTAGCGGGAGACCTTGGGAGCAGTTCTTC
TRBJ2-6	NA	TRBV19	TRBD1	CASTGGQFISGANVLTF	TGTGCCAGTACTGGGGGACAGTTCATCTCTGGGGCCAACGTCCTGACTTTC
TRBJ2-6	NA	TRBV5-1	NA	CASSPSNRANVLTF	TGCGCCAGCAGCCCCAGTAATAGGGCCAACGTCCTGACTTTC